The 25 T cell receptor beta chains listed next were all sequenced from one sample in a study of regulatory T cells in long-lasting Graves disease. Noted time point: newly diagnosed GD, antithyroid drugs for less than 3 months. Generation of the TCR library employed RNA extracted from PBMCs. Investigators prepared the TCR beta libraries by applying iRepertoire HTBI primers and Arm-PCR of CDR3 regions. Using its own MiXCR run on the multiplex PCR reads, TCRdb lists one record per CDR3 protein. The data contain 350,000 to 400,000 distinct CDR3 sequences, around 15% of them singletons. The sequenced sample was peripheral blood mononuclear cells (PBMCs), obtained at new diagnosis, from a patient treated with antithyroid drugs. Receptors originate from a female donor with Graves disease.

About this clonotype: A much bigger clone sits one base away, suggesting this may be a read error. V and J are TRBV27 and TRBJ2-5; the match to TRBD1 covers 7 bases. Per germline, CDR1 MNHEY and CDR2 SMNVEV (reference sequence). This CDR3 spans 15 amino acids. CDR3 DNA: TGTGCCAGCAGTTCTCCGGGACAGTCCCAAGAGACCCAGCACTTC. This codes for CASSSPGQSQETQHF.

This clonotype was found many times. The chain couples TRBV7-9 to TRBJ1-2, with 7 bases aligning to TRBD1. The J segment lost 4 bases and the V segment lost 5 bases, leaving 13 bases of the junction unmatched. Germline CDR1 is SEHNR and CDR2 is FQNEAQ (reference sequence). The CDR3 loop spans 16 amino acids. The CDR3 region has the DNA TGTGCCAGCAGCATAGAGACAGGGTGGATCCCCTATGGCTACACCTTC. This sequence encodes CASSIETGWIPYGYTF.

This clonotype is a singleton in its sample. CDR3 amino acids: CASSLGQGKINGYTF. DNA of the CDR3: TGCGCCAGCAGCTTGGGCCAGGGAAAAATAAATGGCTACACCTTC. The chain is built from TRBV5-1 and TRBJ1-2; maybe TRBD1 (5 bases). CDR3 length equals 15 residues. The V and J ends lost 0 bases and 6 bases respectively, with 15 bases between them. CDR1 and CDR2 from the germline V gene are SGHRS and YFSETQ.

This clonotype was seen only a few times. V usage is TRBV5-1 and J usage is TRBJ2-5; D unresolved. Germline CDR1 and CDR2: SGHRS and YFSETQ. The CDR3 covers 15 residues. Trimming left V 4 bases short and J 0 bases short, with 13 bases between. Here the CDR3 DNA reads TGCGCCAGCAGCGAGAAGGACGGGTACCAAGAGACCCAGTACTTC. It yields the protein CASSEKDGYQETQYF.

A few counts support this clonotype. The chain carries TRBV4-3 and TRBJ1-6; D remains ambiguous. Germline V gene sequence: CDR1 LGHNA, CDR2 YSLEER. Trimming pared 0 bases from V and 10 bases from J, leaving 7 bases between. The CDR3 totals 13 residues. This CDR3 is CASSQDTQSPLHF. The CDR3, as DNA: TGCGCCAGCAGCCAAGATACCCAATCACCCCTCCACTTT.

The table lists this clonotype with a few counts. This rearrangement joins TRBV4-3 to TRBJ2-1, with 7 bases matching TRBD1. Germline CDR1 LGHNA, CDR2 YSLEER. The CDR3 length is 14 residues. J gave up 7 bases and V 3 bases, and 6 bases lay outside the gene matches. The CDR3 protein is CASSQWTGGNEQFF. For the CDR3, the DNA is TGCGCCAGCAGCCAGTGGACAGGTGGGAATGAGCAGTTCTTC.

This clonotype appeared many times. This chain joins TRBV12-3 or TRBV12-4 and TRBJ2-3; D is ambiguous. Trimming cost V 10 bases and J 4 bases, with 15 bases left between them. CDR3 length equals 13 residues. CDR3 coding DNA: TGTGCCATACAGCAATGGAATGCAGATACGCAGTATTTT. It codes for CAIQQWNADTQYF.

There are many counts of this clonotype. The chain has TRBV6-1 and TRBJ2-7; D is unresolved. V was clipped by 5 bases and J by 5 bases, with 7 bases between them. CDR1 and CDR2 (germline): MNHNS, SASEGT. The CDR3 consists of 11 residues. CDR3 sequence reads: CASSTVDEQYF. For the CDR3, the DNA is TGTGCCAGCAGTACAGTCGACGAGCAGTACTTC.

This clonotype was counted ten times or more. J is TRBJ1-1 and V is TRBV28; D possibly corresponds to TRBD1 (5 bases). The CDR3 covers 16 residues. Germline CDR1 is MDHEN and CDR2 is SYDVKM. Trimming took 4 bases from V and 1 from J, leaving 16 bases between them. The CDR3 DNA is TGTGCCAGCAGTTATAGGGCAGGGTGGACGAACACTGAAGCTTTCTTT. Its translation: CASSYRAGWTNTEAFF. The full variable domain, in which reference TRBV28 and TRBJ1-1 provide the parts outside the CDR3, is DVKVTQSSRYLVKRTGEKVFLECVQDMDHENMFWYRQDPGLGLRLIYFSYDVKMKEKGDIPEGYSVSREKKERFSLILESASTNQTSMYLCASSYRAGWTNTEAFFGQGTRLTVV.

This clonotype was counted at least ten times. The rearrangement links TRBV6-1 to TRBJ1-2; D is uncertain. The CDR3 extends over 14 amino acids. V was shortened by 6 bases and J by 8 bases, with 19 bases between the two germline ends. Germline assignment: CDR1 MNHNS and CDR2 SASEGT. The CDR3 sequence: CASSSGRDLLGYTF. In DNA, the CDR3 is TGTGCCAGCAGCTCGGGGAGAGACCTTCTCGGCTACACCTTC.

This clonotype came up many times. CDR3 residues: CSARDLDWRDHNEQFF. The CDR3 bases are TGCAGTGCTAGAGATTTAGATTGGCGGGATCACAATGAGCAGTTCTTC. The V call is TRBV20-1, the J call TRBJ2-1; a weak D match, TRBD2 (6 bases). V lost 0 bases and J 5 bases, leaving 17 bases between the germline ends. There are 16 residues in the CDR3. The germline V gene has CDR1 DFQATT and CDR2 SNEGSKA (reference sequence).

This clonotype showed up many times. DNA of the CDR3: TGTGCCAGCATCCGGACAGAAGAGACCCAGTACTTC. It yields the protein CASIRTEETQYF. V is TRBV2 and J is TRBJ2-5; D possibly corresponds to TRBD1 (6 bases). This CDR3 has 12 residues. Germline CDR1 and CDR2: SNHLY and FYNNEI. The V and J ends lost 7 bases and 3 bases respectively, with 9 bases between them.

This clonotype was observed at least ten times. The rearrangement uses TRBV5-5 and TRBJ1-1; D remains unclear. The germline V gene has CDR1 SGHKS and CDR2 YYEKEE (reference sequence). This CDR3 has 14 residues. V was cut by 2 bases and J by 1 base, with 9 bases left in between. CDR3 DNA sequence: TGTGCCAGCAGCTTCTGGCAGAGGAACACTGAAGCTTTCTTT. Its protein is CASSFWQRNTEAFF. Supplemented by reference TRBV5-5 and TRBJ1-1, the full variable domain reads DAGVTQSPTHLIKTRGQQVTLRCSPISGHKSVSWYQQVLGQGPQFIFQYYEKEERGRGNFPDRFSARQFPNYSSELNVNALLLGDSALYLCASSFWQRNTEAFFGQGTRLTVV.

In this sample, this clonotype turned up many times. The rearrangement links TRBV3-1 to TRBJ1-2; no firm D call. Germline-derived CDR1 and CDR2 are LGHDT and YNNKEL (reference sequence). The length of the CDR3 is 13 residues. V was pared by 1 base and J by 10 bases, with 13 bases between. The CDR3: CASSQVSGVAYTF. CDR3 nucleotides: TGTGCCAGCAGCCAAGTGTCCGGGGTGGCCTACACCTTC.

In its sample, this clonotype was seen a few times. The chain links TRBV7-9 to TRBJ1-5, with D tentatively TRBD1 (5 bases). Germline V gene lookup returns CDR1 SEHNR and CDR2 FQNEAQ (reference sequence). There are 14 residues in the CDR3. The ends were cut back, 5 bases at V and 4 bases at J, with 12 bases in the middle. Here the CDR3 reads CASSPKGANQPQHF. CDR3 bases: TGTGCCAGCAGCCCAAAAGGGGCTAATCAGCCCCAGCATTTT.

This clonotype occurred many times. V usage is TRBV5-6 and J usage is TRBJ2-7; a weak D match, TRBD2 (6 bases). Trimming removed 0 bases at V and 4 bases at J, with 8 bases between. CDR3 length equals 13 residues. Per germline, CDR1 SGHDT and CDR2 YYEEEE. CDR3 residues: CASSLGLGYEQYF. DNA of the CDR3: TGTGCCAGCAGCTTGGGACTAGGGTACGAGCAGTACTTC.

This clonotype was seen ten or more times. The rearrangement links TRBV7-6 to TRBJ1-5, with D unclear. This CDR3 has 15 amino acids. Germline V gene data show CDR1 as SGHVS and CDR2 as FNYEAQ. V lost 2 bases to trimming and J lost 5 bases, with 13 bases between them. CDR3 in amino acids: CASSLLRGRDQPQHF. CDR3 sequence (DNA): TGTGCCAGCAGCTTACTGCGGGGTCGGGATCAGCCCCAGCATTTT. Based on the CDR3 plus reference TRBV7-6 and TRBJ1-5, the full variable domain is GAGVSQSPRYKVTKRGQDVALRCDPISGHVSLYWYRQALGQGPEFLTYFNYEAQQDKSGLPNDRFSAERPEGSISTLTIQRTEQRDSAMYRCASSLLRGRDQPQHFGDGTRLSIL.

In its sample, this clonotype was seen a few times. V and J are TRBV4-1 and TRBJ2-1; 8 positions agree with TRBD2. Germline CDR1 MGHRA, CDR2 YSYEKL. The CDR3 covers 14 residues. V dropped 0 bases and J dropped 12; count of bases not matched to a gene: 7. The CDR3 region has the DNA TGCGCCAGCAGCCAAGATCCCCTCACTAGCGGGCAGTTCTTC. Translating it yields CASSQDPLTSGQFF.

The rearrangement links TRBV24-1 to TRBJ2-2; 7 bases line up with TRBD1. The V gene's germline CDR1 is KGHDR and CDR2 SFDVKD. The junction had 5 bases not matched to a gene; V was cut back by 4 bases and J by 1 base. The CDR3 covers 16 residues. The CDR3 reads CATSDSGTENTGELFF. The CDR3 coding sequence is TGTGCCACCAGTGACTCCGGGACAGAGAACACCGGGGAGCTGTTTTTT.

This clonotype has just a few counts. The CDR3 is CSAGQGGGLETQYF. The CDR3 DNA follows: TGCAGCGCCGGACAGGGAGGAGGATTAGAGACCCAGTACTTC. V is TRBV29-1 and J is TRBJ2-5, with 8 positions matching TRBD1. The CDR3 has 14 amino acids. The junction had 11 bases not matched to a gene; V was cut back by 7 bases and J by 4 bases. The germline V gene has CDR1 SQVTM and CDR2 ANQGSEA. Filled out from reference TRBV29-1 and TRBJ2-5, the complete variable domain reads SAVISQKPSRDICQRGTSLTIQCQVDSQVTMMFWYRQQPGQSLTLIATANQGSEATYESGFVIDKFPISRPNLTFSTLTVSNMSPEDSSIYLCSAGQGGGLETQYFGPGTRLLVL.

This clonotype was detected ten times or more. The rearrangement joins TRBV7-3 to TRBJ1-1; unclear D gene. The V gene's germline CDR1 is SGHTA and CDR2 FQGTGA. The CDR3 is made up of 14 amino acids. Trimming shortened V by 2 bases and J by 0 bases, and 7 bases separated the two germline ends. In DNA, the CDR3 is TGTGCCAGCAGCTTATCACAGATGAACACTGAAGCTTTCTTT. It is translated as CASSLSQMNTEAFF.

This clonotype was detected many times. The genes are TRBV20-1 and TRBJ2-3; no clear D gene. From germline, CDR1 is DFQATT and CDR2 SNEGSKA (reference sequence). The CDR3 has 17 amino acids. The V and J ends lost 0 bases and 1 base respectively, with 17 bases between them. In DNA form, the CDR3 reads TGCAGTGCTAGAGAACTAATCCTAGTGAATGGCACAGATACGCAGTATTTT. The encoded protein is CSARELILVNGTDTQYF.

This clonotype has a count of ten or more. The chain has TRBV2 and TRBJ1-1; TRBD1 might be the D (6 bases). In germline, CDR1 is SNHLY, CDR2 FYNNEI. The CDR3 runs 15 residues. V lost 4 bases, J lost 1 base, and 13 bases lay in between. CDR3 residues: CASSATGTPNTEAFF. DNA of the CDR3: TGTGCCAGCAGTGCGACCGGGACACCGAACACTGAAGCTTTCTTT.

In this sample, this clonotype turned up many times. The V call is TRBV11-2, the J call TRBJ2-1, with TRBD2 matching 9 bases. The V gene's germline CDR1 is SGHAT and CDR2 FQNNGV. The CDR3 is 21 amino acids. V lost 4 bases, J lost 3 bases, and 22 bases stayed unmatched. The CDR3 loop reads CASSSPAGGRAKPPLYNEQFF. CDR3 DNA sequence: TGTGCCAGCAGCTCACCGGCCGGCGGGAGGGCTAAACCTCCCCTCTACAATGAGCAGTTCTTC. The complete variable domain, with remaining parts taken from reference TRBV11-2 and TRBJ2-1, reads EAGVAQSPRYKIIEKRQSVAFWCNPISGHATLYWYQQILGQGPKLLIQFQNNGVVDDSQLPKDRFSAERLKGVDSTLKIQPAKLEDSAVYLCASSSPAGGRAKPPLYNEQFFGPGTRLTVL.

This clonotype was detected once. V gene TRBV19 combines with J gene TRBJ2-3; D possibly corresponds to TRBD1 (5 bases). This CDR3 is built from 13 residues. Germline V gene sequence: CDR1 LNHDA, CDR2 SQIVND (reference sequence). Trimming left V 3 bases short and J 6 bases short, with 10 bases between. CDR3 residues: CASSIGAGDTQYF. CDR3 DNA sequence: TGTGCCAGTAGTATTGGGGCAGGCGATACGCAGTATTTT.